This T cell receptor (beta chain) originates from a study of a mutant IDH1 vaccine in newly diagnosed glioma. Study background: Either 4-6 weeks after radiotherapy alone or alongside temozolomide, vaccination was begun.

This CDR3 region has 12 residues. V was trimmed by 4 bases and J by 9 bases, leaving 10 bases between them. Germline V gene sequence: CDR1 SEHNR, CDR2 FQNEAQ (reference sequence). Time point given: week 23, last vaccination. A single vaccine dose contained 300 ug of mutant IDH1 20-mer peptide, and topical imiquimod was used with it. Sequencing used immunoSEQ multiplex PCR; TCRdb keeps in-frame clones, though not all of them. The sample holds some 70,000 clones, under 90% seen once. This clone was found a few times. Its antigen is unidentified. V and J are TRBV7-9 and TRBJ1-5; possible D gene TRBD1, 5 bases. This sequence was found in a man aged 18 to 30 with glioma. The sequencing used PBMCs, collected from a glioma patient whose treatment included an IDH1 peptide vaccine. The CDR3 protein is CASSSQGVPQHF. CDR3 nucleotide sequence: TGTGCCAGCAGCTCGCAGGGTGTGCCCCAGCATTTT.